This entry features one T cell receptor (beta chain) sequence. Antigen specificity is unknown. The entry originates in a study of cytomegalovirus exposure and HLA in healthy donors. This CDR3 has 14 amino acids. V gave up 2 bases and J gave up 4 bases; unmatched junction bases: 2. The germline CDR1 and CDR2 sequences are SEHNR and FQNEAQ (reference sequence). Healthy donors of bone marrow made up the group. It was with 60 Vbeta and 13 Jbeta primers that the PCR ran. The table came from immunoSEQ multiplex PCR; TCRdb's copy has only in-frame clones and leaves some out. This table holds 60,000 to 100,000 clones. General observations from the study: A previous analysis found most TCR beta V segments productive roughly 87% or roughly 30% of the time.

This receptor was obtained from a man between 25 and 39 years old in good health and CMV-seronegative. The sample comprised PBMCs. The chain links TRBV7-9 to TRBJ2-1; 7 bases are a match to TRBD2. Here the CDR3 DNA reads TGTGCCAGCAGCTTAACTAGCGTTTACAATGAGCAGTTCTTC. Translated: CASSLTSVYNEQFF. The whole variable domain, filled in from reference TRBV7-9 and TRBJ2-1, reads DTGVSQNPRHKITKRGQNVTFRCDPISEHNRLYWYRQTLGQGPEFLTYFQNEAQLEKSRLLSDRFSAERPKGSFSTLEIQRTEQGDSAMYLCASSLTSVYNEQFFGPGTRLTVL.